This passage covers 6 T cell receptor beta chains from one sample sequenced in a study of OX40 agonist ivuxolimab in advanced cancers. Some clones are missing from TCRdb's copy, which holds only in-frame ones; the method was immunoSEQ multiplex PCR. The sample shows about 91,000 clones, around 85% of them seen only once. The source material was CD4+ or CD8+ T cells sorted from blood, sampled in a trial of the OX40 agonist ivuxolimab. The receptors shown here come from an adult with an advanced solid tumor such as melanoma, head and neck, liver or kidney cancer.

V is TRBV20-1 and J is TRBJ1-2, with a tentative D call TRBD1 (5 bases). CDR3 length equals 11 residues. Germline V gene sequence: CDR1 DFQATT, CDR2 SNEGSKA (reference sequence). Trimming shortened V by 6 bases and J by 3 bases, and 8 bases separated the two germline ends. CDR3 residues: CSARDDYGYTF. The CDR3 DNA follows: TGCAGTGCGAGGGACGACTATGGCTACACCTTC.

CDR3 in amino acids: CASSSQGGGRVEQFF. DNA for the CDR3: TGTGCCAGCAGCTCCCAAGGCGGGGGACGGGTTGAGCAGTTCTTC. The gene calls are TRBV7-9 and TRBJ2-1, with 7 nucleotides matching TRBD2. The V gene's germline CDR1 is SEHNR and CDR2 FQNEAQ (reference sequence). The length of the CDR3 is 15 residues. The V segment lost 4 bases and the J segment 9 bases; nucleotides outside the gene matches: 12.

The chain uses TRBV4-3 and TRBJ1-5, with TRBD1 matching 9 bases. Germline lookup yields CDR1 LGHNA and CDR2 YSLEER. V gave up 4 bases and J gave up 4 bases; unmatched junction bases: 5. The CDR3 is 15 amino acids. The DNA of the CDR3 is TGCGCCAGCAGCCGGGAGACAGGGGGGAATCAGCCCCAGCATTTT. Amino acid sequence: CASSRETGGNQPQHF.

Regarding this clone: Other DNA sequences in this specimen translate into the identical CDR3. The gene calls are TRBV7-9 and TRBJ2-3; 13 bases line up with TRBD2. The V gene end was trimmed by 5 bases and the J gene end by 3 bases; junction bases not matched to a gene: 5. Germline assignment: CDR1 SEHNR and CDR2 FQNEAQ (reference sequence). The CDR3 is 16 amino acids. CDR3 sequence reads: CASSPGTSGVTDTQYF. Written as DNA, the CDR3 is TGTGCCAGCAGCCCCGGGACTAGCGGGGTTACAGATACGCAGTATTTT.

The gene calls are TRBV5-6 and TRBJ1-1, with 11 bases lining up with TRBD1. The CDR3 has 16 amino acids. The germline V gene has CDR1 SGHDT and CDR2 YYEEEE. V was pared by 0 bases and J by 4 bases, with 5 bases of the junction left unmatched. This chain's CDR3 is CASSLGVGQGVTEAFF. DNA of the CDR3: TGTGCCAGCAGCTTGGGAGTGGGACAGGGGGTCACTGAAGCTTTCTTT.

The chain couples TRBV7-8 to TRBJ2-7, with 10 positions matching TRBD2. Per the germline V gene, CDR1 is SGHVS and CDR2 is FQNEAQ. The CDR3 consists of 14 residues. The V segment lost 5 bases and the J segment 1 base; nucleotides outside the gene matches: 2. The CDR3 spells CASSRTSGSYEQYF. The CDR3 DNA reads TGTGCCAGCAGCAGGACTAGCGGTTCCTACGAGCAGTACTTC.